This record concerns one T cell receptor beta chain sequence. Its antigen is undetermined. In the original workflow: Without quality scores, immunoSEQ junctional reads could not be filtered like full-length reads. This table comes from immunoSEQ multiplex PCR, and its TCRdb copy is limited to in-frame clones, with some not included. The V and J calls and clone size are taken from that table; D and trimming were inferred from the DNA. The sample records approximately 600,000 clones, approximately 95% being singletons. This entry is derived from a study of shared clonotypes between healthy human individuals. General study findings and limits: Sorted-subset samples were not fully sequenced, rarefaction indicated. Memory subsets had estimated richness that was generally smaller than that of naive subsets.

Naive CD8 populations comprised CD45RO-negative cells positively selected for CCR7, excluding terminally differentiated effector memory CD45RA+ cells. The donor cohort consisted entirely of Caucasian adults residing in Nashville, Tennessee. CDR3 length: 13 amino acids. Per the germline V gene, CDR1 is LNHDA and CDR2 is SQIVND (reference sequence). The ends were cut back, 5 bases at V and 6 bases at J, with 13 bases in the middle. This receptor was identified in a woman between 25 and 40 years old in good health. Specimen: naive CD8+ T cells sorted from blood. J is TRBJ1-2 and V is TRBV19; no reliable D call. The CDR3 loop is CASSARTGHGYTF. CDR3 bases: TGTGCCAGTAGTGCCAGGACCGGTCATGGCTACACCTTC.